The rows below give T cell receptor beta chains drawn from one sample of a study of blood T cell repertoires in COVID-19. Assay: immunoSEQ multiplex PCR; the TCRdb copy retains only in-frame clones and omits some. The table has approximately 270,000 clones, approximately 84% seen once; the top ten hold less than 2%. The sample taken for sequencing was PBMCs or T cells enriched from blood (not recorded which). Receptors originate from a man aged 40-50 years who had recovered from COVID-19. Each CDR3 is given with its conserved first and last residue. D genes are given only for firm matches. Size values are once, few and many counts, or a class for expanded clones, and some rows have none.

TRBD2 | TRBJ2-5 | TRBV6-6 | - | CASSYGLAGGQETQYF | TGTGCCAGCAGTTACGGGCTAGCGGGAGGTCAAGAGACCCAGTACTTC
TRBD2 | TRBJ2-1 | TRBV4-1 | - | CASSQSGLAVPYNEQFF | TGCGCCAGCAGCCAAAGTGGACTAGCGGTACCCTACAATGAGCAGTTCTTC
- | TRBJ2-1 | TRBV10-3 | once | CAISLQEGAYNEQFF | TGTGCCATCAGTCTGCAGGAAGGCGCCTACAATGAGCAGTTCTTC
TRBD1 | TRBJ1-2 | TRBV2 | few | CASSPDRASNYGYTF | TGTGCCAGCAGCCCGGACAGGGCATCTAACTATGGCTACACCTTC
- | TRBJ1-1 | TRBV20-1 | - | CSASPQGPNTEAFF | TGCAGTGCTAGTCCCCAGGGCCCGAACACTGAAGCTTTCTTT
- | TRBJ1-2 | TRBV19 | - | CASSGSGIYGYTF | TGTGCCAGTAGTGGTTCAGGCATCTATGGCTACACCTTC
TRBD1 | TRBJ2-7 | TRBV10-3 | - | CATGQGVPYEQYF | TGTGCCACCGGACAGGGGGTACCCTACGAGCAGTACTTC
TRBD2 | TRBJ2-1 | TRBV7-9 | - | CASSLITAGVYNEQFF | TGTGCCAGCAGCTTAATAACAGCGGGGGTGTACAATGAGCAGTTCTTC
TRBD1 | TRBJ2-2 | TRBV28 | - | CASIPGTATGELFF | TGTGCCAGCATCCCCGGGACAGCCACCGGGGAGCTGTTTTTT
- | TRBJ2-3 | TRBV5-1 | - | CASSLAKDTQYF | TGCGCCAGCAGTCTAGCGAAAGATACGCAGTATTTT
- | TRBJ2-5 | TRBV5-4 | - | CASSQDSETQYF | TGTGCCAGCAGCCAGGATTCTGAGACCCAGTACTTC
- | TRBJ2-1 | TRBV4-1 | - | CASSQETNMEQFF | TGCGCCAGCAGCCAAGAGACTAACATGGAGCAGTTCTTC
TRBD2 | TRBJ2-1 | TRBV2 | - | CASSDYLVAGEQFF | TGTGCCAGCAGTGATTATCTGGTAGCGGGTGAGCAGTTCTTC
- | TRBJ1-2 | TRBV6-4 | - | CASSDRAANYGYTF | TGTGCCAGCAGTGACAGAGCTGCGAACTATGGCTACACCTTC
- | TRBJ1-5 | TRBV28 | - | CASSPVAGNQPQHF | TGTGCCAGCAGTCCCGTAGCGGGCAATCAGCCCCAGCATTTT
TRBD2 | TRBJ2-2 | TRBV5-1 | - | CASSLELAGFTGELFF | TGCGCCAGCAGCTTGGAGCTAGCGGGGTTCACCGGGGAGCTGTTTTTT
TRBD1 | TRBJ2-7 | TRBV7-2 | medium-sized | CASSPQVGGQFSYEQYF | TGTGCCAGCAGCCCTCAGGTAGGGGGACAGTTCTCCTACGAGCAGTACTTC
TRBD2 | TRBJ2-7 | TRBV27 | - | CAVSGRGRAIGAEQYF | TGTGCCGTAAGTGGGCGCGGGAGGGCCATCGGCGCCGAGCAGTACTTC
TRBD1 | TRBJ2-2 | TRBV10-3 | - | CAISGGQALAGELFF | TGTGCCATCAGCGGGGGACAGGCCCTCGCCGGGGAGCTGTTTTTT
- | TRBJ1-1 | TRBV6-5 | - | CASSPRAGRTEAFF | TGTGCCAGCAGCCCCCGGGCGGGTCGGACTGAAGCTTTCTTT
- | TRBJ1-4 | TRBV7-2 | - | CASSLASSTNEKLFF | TGTGCCAGCAGCTTAGCTAGTTCAACTAATGAAAAACTGTTTTTT
- | TRBJ1-2 | TRBV18 | few | CASSPRENYGYTF | TGTGCCAGCTCACCACGGGAGAACTATGGCTACACCTTC
- | TRBJ1-2 | TRBV2 | - | CASSDGPGGGYTF | TGTGCCAGCAGTGATGGGCCCGGAGGGGGCTACACCTTC
- | TRBJ1-4 | TRBV10-3 | - | CAISGDTRDEKLFF | TGTGCCATCAGCGGGGACACTAGAGATGAAAAACTGTTTTTT
TRBD1 | TRBJ1-5 | TRBV30 | - | CAWSRRWTGSGVQPQHF | TGTGCCTGGAGTAGGAGGTGGACAGGGAGTGGTGTTCAGCCCCAGCATTTT
TRBD2 | TRBJ2-2 | TRBV4-1 | - | CASMMTGIVSGTGELFF | TGCGCCAGCATGATGACGGGAATAGTTAGCGGGACCGGGGAGCTGTTTTTT
- | TRBJ2-7 | TRBV6-5 | - | CASSYWRAGEQYF | TGTGCCAGCAGTTACTGGCGGGCCGGGGAGCAGTACTTC
TRBD2 | TRBJ2-3 | TRBV10-3 | once | CAISGLAGGLKDTQYF | TGTGCCATCAGTGGACTAGCGGGAGGGCTCAAAGATACGCAGTATTTT
- | TRBJ1-1 | TRBV28 | - | CASTYSEADYTEAFF | TGTGCCAGCACCTACTCCGAGGCTGACTACACTGAAGCTTTCTTT
- | TRBJ2-3 | TRBV9 | - | CASSSRVTGSWDTQYF | TGTGCCAGCAGCTCGAGGGTGACAGGCTCGTGGGATACGCAGTATTTT
- | TRBJ1-1 | TRBV3-1/TRBV3-2 | - | CASSQVNSNTEAFF | TGTGCCAGCAGCCAAGTAAACAGTAACACTGAAGCTTTCTTT